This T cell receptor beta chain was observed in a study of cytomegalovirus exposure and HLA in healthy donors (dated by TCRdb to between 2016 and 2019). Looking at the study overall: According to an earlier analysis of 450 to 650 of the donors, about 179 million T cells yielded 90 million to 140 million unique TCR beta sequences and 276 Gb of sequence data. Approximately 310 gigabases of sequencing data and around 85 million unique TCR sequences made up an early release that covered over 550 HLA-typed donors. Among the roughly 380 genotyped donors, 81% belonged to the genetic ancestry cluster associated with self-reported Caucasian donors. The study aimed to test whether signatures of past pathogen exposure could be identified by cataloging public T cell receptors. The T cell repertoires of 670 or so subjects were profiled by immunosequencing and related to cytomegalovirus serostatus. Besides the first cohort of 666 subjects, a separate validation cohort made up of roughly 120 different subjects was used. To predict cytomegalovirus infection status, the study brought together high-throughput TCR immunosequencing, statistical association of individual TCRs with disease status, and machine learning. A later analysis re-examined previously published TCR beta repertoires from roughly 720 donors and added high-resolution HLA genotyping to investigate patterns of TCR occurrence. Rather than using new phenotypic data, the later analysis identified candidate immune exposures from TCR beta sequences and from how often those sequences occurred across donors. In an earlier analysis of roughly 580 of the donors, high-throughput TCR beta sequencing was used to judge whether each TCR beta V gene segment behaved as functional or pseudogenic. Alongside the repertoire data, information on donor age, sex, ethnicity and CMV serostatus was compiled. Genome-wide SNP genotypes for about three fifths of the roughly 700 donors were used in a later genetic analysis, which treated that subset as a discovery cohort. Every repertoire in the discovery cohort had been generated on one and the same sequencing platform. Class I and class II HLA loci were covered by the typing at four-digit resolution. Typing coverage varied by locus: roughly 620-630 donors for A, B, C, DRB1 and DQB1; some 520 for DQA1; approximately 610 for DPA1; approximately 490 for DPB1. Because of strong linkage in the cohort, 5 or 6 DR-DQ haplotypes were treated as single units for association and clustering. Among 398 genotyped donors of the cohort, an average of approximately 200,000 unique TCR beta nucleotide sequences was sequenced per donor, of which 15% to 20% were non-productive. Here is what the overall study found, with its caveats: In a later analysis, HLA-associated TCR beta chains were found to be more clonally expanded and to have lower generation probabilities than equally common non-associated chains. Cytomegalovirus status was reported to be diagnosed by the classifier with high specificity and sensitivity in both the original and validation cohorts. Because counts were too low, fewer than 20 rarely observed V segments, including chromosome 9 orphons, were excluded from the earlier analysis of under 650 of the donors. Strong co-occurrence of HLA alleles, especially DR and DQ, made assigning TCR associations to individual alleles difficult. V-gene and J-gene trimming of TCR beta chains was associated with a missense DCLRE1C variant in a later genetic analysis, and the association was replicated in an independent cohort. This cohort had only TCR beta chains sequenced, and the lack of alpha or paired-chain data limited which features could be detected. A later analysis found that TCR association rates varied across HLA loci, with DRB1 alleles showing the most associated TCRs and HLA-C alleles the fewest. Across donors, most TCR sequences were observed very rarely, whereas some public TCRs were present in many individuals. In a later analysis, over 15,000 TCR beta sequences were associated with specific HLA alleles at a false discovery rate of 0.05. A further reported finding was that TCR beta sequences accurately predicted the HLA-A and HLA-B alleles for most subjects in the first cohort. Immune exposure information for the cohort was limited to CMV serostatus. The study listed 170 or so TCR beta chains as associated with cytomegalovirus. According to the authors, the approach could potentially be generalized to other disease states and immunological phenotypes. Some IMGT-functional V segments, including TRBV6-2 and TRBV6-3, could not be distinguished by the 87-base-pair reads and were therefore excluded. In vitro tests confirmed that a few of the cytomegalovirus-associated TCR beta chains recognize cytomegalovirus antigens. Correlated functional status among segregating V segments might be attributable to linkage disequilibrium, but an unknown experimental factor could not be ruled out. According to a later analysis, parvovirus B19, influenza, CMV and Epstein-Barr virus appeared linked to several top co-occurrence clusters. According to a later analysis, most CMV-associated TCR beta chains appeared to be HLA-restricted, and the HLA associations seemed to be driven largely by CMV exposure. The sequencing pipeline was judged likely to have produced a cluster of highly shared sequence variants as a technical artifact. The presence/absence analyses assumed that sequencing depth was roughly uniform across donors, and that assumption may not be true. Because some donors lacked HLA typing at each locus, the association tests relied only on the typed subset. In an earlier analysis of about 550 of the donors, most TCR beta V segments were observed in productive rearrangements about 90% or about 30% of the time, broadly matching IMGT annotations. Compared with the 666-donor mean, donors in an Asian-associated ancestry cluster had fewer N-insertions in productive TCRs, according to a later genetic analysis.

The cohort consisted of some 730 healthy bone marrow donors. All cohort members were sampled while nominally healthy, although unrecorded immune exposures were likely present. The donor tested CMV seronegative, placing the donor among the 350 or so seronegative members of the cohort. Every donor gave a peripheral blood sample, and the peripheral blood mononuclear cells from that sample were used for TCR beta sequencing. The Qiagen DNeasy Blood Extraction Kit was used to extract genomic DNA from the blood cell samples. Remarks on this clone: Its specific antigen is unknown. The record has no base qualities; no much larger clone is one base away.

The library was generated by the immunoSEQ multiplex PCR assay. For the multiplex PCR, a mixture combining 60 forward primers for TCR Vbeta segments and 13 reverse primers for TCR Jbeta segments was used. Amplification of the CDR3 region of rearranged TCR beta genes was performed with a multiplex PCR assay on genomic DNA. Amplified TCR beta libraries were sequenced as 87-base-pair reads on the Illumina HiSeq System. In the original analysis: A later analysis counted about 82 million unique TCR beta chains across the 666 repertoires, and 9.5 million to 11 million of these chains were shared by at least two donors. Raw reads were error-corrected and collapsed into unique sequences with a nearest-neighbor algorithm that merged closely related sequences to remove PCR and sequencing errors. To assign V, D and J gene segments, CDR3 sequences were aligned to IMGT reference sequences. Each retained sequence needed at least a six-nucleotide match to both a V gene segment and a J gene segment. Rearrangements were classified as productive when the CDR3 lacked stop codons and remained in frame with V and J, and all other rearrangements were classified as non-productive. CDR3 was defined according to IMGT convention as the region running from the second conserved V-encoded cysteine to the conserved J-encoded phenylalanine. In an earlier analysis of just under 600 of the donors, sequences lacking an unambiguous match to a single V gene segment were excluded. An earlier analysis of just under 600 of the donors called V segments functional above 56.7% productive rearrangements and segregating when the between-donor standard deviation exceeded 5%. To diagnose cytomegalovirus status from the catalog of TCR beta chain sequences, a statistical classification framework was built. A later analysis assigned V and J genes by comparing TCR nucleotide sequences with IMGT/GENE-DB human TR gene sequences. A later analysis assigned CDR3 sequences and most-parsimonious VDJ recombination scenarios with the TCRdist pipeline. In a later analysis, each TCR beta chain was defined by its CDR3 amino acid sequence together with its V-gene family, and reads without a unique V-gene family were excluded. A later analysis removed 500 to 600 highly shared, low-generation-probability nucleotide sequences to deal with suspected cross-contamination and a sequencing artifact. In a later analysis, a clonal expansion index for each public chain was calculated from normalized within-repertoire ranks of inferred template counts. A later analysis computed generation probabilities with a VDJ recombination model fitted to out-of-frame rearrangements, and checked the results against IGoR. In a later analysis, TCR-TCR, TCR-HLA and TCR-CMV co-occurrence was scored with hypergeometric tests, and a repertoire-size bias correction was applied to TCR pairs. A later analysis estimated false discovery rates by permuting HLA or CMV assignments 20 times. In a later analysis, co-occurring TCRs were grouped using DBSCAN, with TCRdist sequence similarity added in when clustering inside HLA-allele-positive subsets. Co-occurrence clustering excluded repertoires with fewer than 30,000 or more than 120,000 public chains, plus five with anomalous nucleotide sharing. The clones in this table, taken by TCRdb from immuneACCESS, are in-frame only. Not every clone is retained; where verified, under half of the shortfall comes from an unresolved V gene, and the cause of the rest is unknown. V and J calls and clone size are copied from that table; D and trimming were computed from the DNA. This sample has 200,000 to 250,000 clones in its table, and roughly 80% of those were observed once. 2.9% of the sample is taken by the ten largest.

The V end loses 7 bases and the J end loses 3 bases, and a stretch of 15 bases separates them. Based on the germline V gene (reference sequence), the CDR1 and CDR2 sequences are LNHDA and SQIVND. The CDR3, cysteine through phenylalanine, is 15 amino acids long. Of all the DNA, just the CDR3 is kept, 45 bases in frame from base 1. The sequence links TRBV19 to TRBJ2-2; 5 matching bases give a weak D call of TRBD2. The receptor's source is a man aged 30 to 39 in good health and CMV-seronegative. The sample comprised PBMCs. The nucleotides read TGTGCCAGTAAGTGGGCGGAGGCTTACACCGGGGAGCTGTTTTTT. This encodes CASKWAEAYTGELFF.